One sample yielded the 27 T cell receptor beta chains listed below, sequenced in a study of blood T cell repertoires in COVID-19 (dated by TCRdb to the early 2020s). Receptors were amplified or captured by the immunoSEQ multiplex PCR assay. TCRdb limited this immuneACCESS table to in-frame rearrangements with V and J called. A share of clones is missing; checked studies link under half to unresolved V genes, and the rest is unexplained. This sample gives tens of thousands of clones in total; approximately 80% of them show up just once. The ten largest clones capture around 5.9% of the sample. The sequencing sample was made of peripheral blood. All receptors derive from a human donor in a cohort sampled during active or convalescent COVID-19.

This chain uses TRBV5-1 with TRBJ2-7; TRBD1 matches at 12 bases. In germline, CDR1 is SGHRS, CDR2 YFSETQ. The length of the CDR3 is 16 residues. With V trimmed by 3 bases and J by 5 bases, 9 bases remained unmatched. CDR3 sequence reads: CASSSTPGTGGNEQYF. The DNA of the CDR3 is TGCGCCAGCAGCTCCACTCCCGGGACAGGGGGCAACGAGCAGTACTTC.

The chain is built from TRBV10-3 and TRBJ1-6; a possible D gene is TRBD1 (6 bases). The germline V gene encodes CDR1 ENHRY and CDR2 SYGVKD. V lost 2 bases, J lost 6 bases, and 11 bases lay in between. CDR3 length equals 15 residues. In DNA, the CDR3 is TGTGCCATCAGTGAGACAGGGATAGGTAATTCACCCCTCCACTTT. Protein sequence: CAISETGIGNSPLHF.

The chain carries TRBV6-5 and TRBJ2-2; the match to TRBD2 covers 8 bases. This CDR3 is 15 amino acids long. The V segment lost 6 bases and the J segment 6 bases; nucleotides outside the gene matches: 9. Germline values: CDR1 MNHEY, CDR2 SVGAGI. The CDR3 DNA sequence: TGTGCCAGCAGGGTCACTAGCGGAGGGCCCGGGGAGCTGTTTTTT. It yields the protein CASRVTSGGPGELFF.

This rearrangement joins TRBV2 to TRBJ1-1; 8 bases are shared with TRBD1. Germline values: CDR1 SNHLY, CDR2 FYNNEI. The CDR3 consists of 17 residues. J lost 0 bases, V lost 5 bases, and 11 bases had no gene match. Here the CDR3 DNA reads TGTGCCAGCAGTACGACAGGGGTGGGCATCATGAACACTGAAGCTTTCTTT. Translated, it gives CASSTTGVGIMNTEAFF.

The gene calls are TRBV14 and TRBJ2-6; D might be TRBD2 (7 bases). Germline V CDR1 and CDR2: SGHDN, FVKESK. There are 15 residues in the CDR3. V was shortened by 4 bases and J by 3 bases, with 10 bases between the two germline ends. The CDR3 loop is CASSRGGYGANVLTF. CDR3 in DNA: TGTGCCAGCAGCCGGGGGGGCTATGGGGCCAACGTCCTGACTTTC.

This chain links TRBV20-1 with TRBJ2-3; a possible D gene is TRBD1 (6 bases). Deletions cut 8 bases from V and 0 bases from J, with 12 bases between. The CDR3 is made up of 13 amino acids. Germline V lookup: CDR1 DFQATT, CDR2 SNEGSKA (reference sequence). CDR3 sequence: CSPIDRSTDTQYF. The CDR3 DNA is TGCAGTCCTATTGACAGGAGCACAGATACGCAGTATTTT.

The chain has TRBV14 and TRBJ2-7, with TRBD2 identical over 7 bases. Germline CDR1 SGHDN, CDR2 FVKESK. Trimming at V came to 0 bases and at J to 2 bases, leaving 10 bases not matched to a gene. This CDR3 spans 17 amino acids. Written as DNA, the CDR3 is TGTGCCAGCAGCCAAGAAGGCGGGGGTTCGTGGGCCTACGAGCAGTACTTC. As protein: CASSQEGGGSWAYEQYF.

This chain uses TRBV19 with TRBJ1-1, with D maybe TRBD1 (5 bases). V lost 3 bases and J lost 6, with 8 bases in between. CDR1 is LNHDA and CDR2 is SQIVND in the germline V gene (reference sequence). The CDR3 is 12 residues long. CDR3 amino acids: CASSIPGAEAFF. In DNA form, the CDR3 reads TGTGCCAGTAGTATTCCGGGGGCTGAAGCTTTCTTT.

V and J are TRBV29-1 and TRBJ2-5, with TRBD2 matching 10 bases. Germline CDR1 is SQVTM and CDR2 is ANQGSEA. J was trimmed by 2 bases and V by 4 bases; bases with no gene match: 13. The CDR3 is 17 amino acids. The CDR3 protein is CSVVGASGGERQETQYF. The CDR3 DNA follows: TGCAGCGTTGTGGGGGCTAGCGGGGGCGAACGTCAAGAGACCCAGTACTTC.

The chain links TRBV7-2 to TRBJ2-5; tentative D call: TRBD2 (6 bases). The V and J ends lost 2 bases and 4 bases respectively, with 14 bases between them. This CDR3 is 15 amino acids long. The V gene's germline CDR1 is SGHTA and CDR2 FQGNSA. The chain's CDR3 is CASSLFTAGSETQYF. CDR3 nucleotide sequence: TGTGCCAGCAGCTTATTTACTGCGGGGTCAGAGACCCAGTACTTC.

The V and J genes are TRBV15 and TRBJ2-1; possibly TRBD1 for D (5 bases). The CDR3 is 15 amino acids. Germline V gives CDR1 LNHNV, CDR2 YYDKDF (reference sequence). Trimming removed 1 base at V and 4 bases at J, with 11 bases between. This chain's CDR3 is CATSRGGRAYNEQFF. CDR3 bases: TGTGCCACCAGCAGAGGCGGCAGGGCTTACAATGAGCAGTTCTTC.

The chain recombines TRBV7-2 with TRBJ1-5, with D hard to call. Between the trimmed V and J ends, which lost 4 bases and 0 bases, there was a span of 19 bases. The germline gives CDR1 SGHTA, CDR2 FQGNSA. The CDR3 consists of 18 residues. CDR3 sequence: CASSSPWEATYSNQPQHF. The CDR3 DNA sequence: TGTGCCAGCAGCTCCCCCTGGGAGGCCACTTATAGCAATCAGCCCCAGCATTTT.

The rearrangement joins TRBV10-3 to TRBJ1-5; maybe TRBD1 (5 bases). This CDR3 has 15 amino acids. Germline values: CDR1 ENHRY, CDR2 SYGVKD. V shed 0 bases and J shed 4 bases, with 10 bases lying between them. CDR3 loop: CAISESETGNQPQHF. The CDR3 coding sequence is TGTGCCATCAGTGAGTCAGAAACAGGTAATCAGCCCCAGCATTTT.

This chain links TRBV19 with TRBJ2-7, with D perhaps matching TRBD2 (5 bases). The V gene's germline CDR1 is LNHDA and CDR2 SQIVND (reference sequence). The CDR3 is made up of 14 amino acids. The V end was cut by 5 bases, the J end by 1 base, with 12 bases between. The CDR3 here is CASSAGPLSYEQYF. The CDR3 DNA reads TGTGCCAGTAGTGCGGGCCCCTTGTCCTACGAGCAGTACTTC. Full variable domain (outside the CDR3, taken from reference TRBV19 and TRBJ2-7): DGGITQSPKYLFRKEGQNVTLSCEQNLNHDAMYWYRQDPGQGLRLIYYSQIVNDFQKGDIAEGYSVSREKKESFPLTVTSAQKNPTAFYLCASSAGPLSYEQYFGPGTRLTVT.

V gene TRBV4-2 combines with J gene TRBJ2-3; maybe TRBD1 (6 bases). Looked up from germline, CDR1 is LGHNA and CDR2 is YNFKEQ. The CDR3 is 16 residues long. V lost 3 bases and J 1 base, leaving 14 bases between the germline ends. The CDR3 sequence: CASSQVTGSGTDTQYF. The CDR3 DNA follows: TGTGCCAGCAGCCAGGTCACAGGGTCTGGCACAGATACGCAGTATTTT.

This clone was recorded a few times. V usage is TRBV7-8 and J usage is TRBJ2-7, with 7 bases matching TRBD1. Germline CDR1 and CDR2: SGHVS and FQNEAQ. This CDR3 is built from 13 residues. V shed 5 bases and J 6 bases; nucleotides not matched to a gene: 7. The CDR3 nucleotides read TGTGCCAGCAGCCCCGCAGGGGGACGCGAGCAGTACTTC. Encoded protein: CASSPAGGREQYF.

CDR3 in amino acids: CASSATSLPGGYGYTF. The CDR3 nucleotides read TGTGCCAGCTCAGCCACGTCCCTTCCGGGGGGCTATGGCTACACCTTC. J is TRBJ1-2 and V is TRBV18; perhaps TRBD1 as D (5 bases). Trimming removed 5 bases from V and 4 bases from J, with 20 bases in between. CDR1 and CDR2 from the germline V gene are KGHSH and LQKENI. The length of the CDR3 is 16 residues.

V usage is TRBV4-2 and J usage is TRBJ2-7; possible D gene TRBD1, 6 bases. Germline V gene data show CDR1 as LGHNA and CDR2 as YNFKEQ. Trimming removed 0 bases from V and 0 bases from J, with 9 bases in between. The CDR3 has 15 amino acids. The CDR3 protein is CASSQDTGYSYEQYF. The CDR3 coding sequence is TGTGCCAGCAGCCAAGATACAGGGTACTCCTACGAGCAGTACTTC.

This chain links TRBV7-8 with TRBJ1-6; D is ambiguous. Germline values: CDR1 SGHVS, CDR2 FQNEAQ. Trimming took 5 bases from V and 2 from J, leaving 7 bases between them. The CDR3 has 14 residues. CDR3 sequence: CASSPGTYNSPLHF. The CDR3, as DNA: TGTGCCAGCAGCCCGGGTACCTATAATTCACCCCTCCACTTT.

The rearrangement uses TRBV7-2 and TRBJ1-6; D perhaps matches TRBD1 (5 bases). Germline-derived CDR1 and CDR2 are SGHTA and FQGNSA. The CDR3 length is 15 residues. Trimming removed 8 bases from V and 6 bases from J, with 17 bases in between. The CDR3 bases are TGTGCCAGCTCCCCCCCGGGGGTGGTTAATTCACCCCTCCACTTT. It encodes CASSPPGVVNSPLHF.

The chain couples TRBV19 to TRBJ2-7; 8 bases line up with TRBD1. The ends lost 9 bases at V and 5 bases at J; junction bases unmatched: 3. The length of the CDR3 is 11 residues. Germline V CDR1 and CDR2: LNHDA, SQIVND (reference sequence). CDR3 coding DNA: TGTGCCAGCGGGGACAGGCACGAGCAGTACTTC. This encodes CASGDRHEQYF.

This CDR3 is CASSYLDRGRGEKLFF. The CDR3 region has the DNA TGTGCCAGTAGCTACCTCGACAGGGGGCGCGGTGAAAAACTGTTTTTT. The V and J genes are TRBV19 and TRBJ1-4, with TRBD1 matching over 10 bases. The length of the CDR3 is 16 residues. Looked up from germline, CDR1 is LNHDA and CDR2 is SQIVND (reference sequence). Trimming cost V 6 bases and J 7 bases; bases outside gene matches: 11.

The chain carries TRBV11-2 and TRBJ2-1; 7 nucleotides line up with TRBD1. CDR3 length: 14 amino acids. CDR1 and CDR2 (germline): SGHAT, FQNNGV. V lost 6 bases to trimming and J lost 1 base; unmatched junction nucleotides: 3. CDR3 sequence: CASRLQGSYNEQFF. The CDR3 DNA follows: TGTGCCAGCAGGTTACAGGGGTCCTACAATGAGCAGTTCTTC.

The rearrangement joins TRBV19 to TRBJ1-3; the match to TRBD1 covers 7 bases. There are 16 residues in the CDR3. The germline gives CDR1 LNHDA, CDR2 SQIVND (reference sequence). The junction had 8 bases not matched to a gene; V was cut back by 6 bases and J by 0 bases. The CDR3 DNA reads TGTGCCAGTAGCTCAGGGACAGCCCGCTCTGGAAACACCATATATTTT. Translated, it gives CASSSGTARSGNTIYF.

This clone was seen only a few times. This chain links TRBV4-3 with TRBJ1-1; 9 bases map to TRBD1. J gave up 3 bases and V 0 bases, and 5 bases lay outside the gene matches. Looked up from germline, CDR1 is LGHNA and CDR2 is YSLEER. The CDR3 runs 16 residues. The CDR3 DNA follows: TGCGCCAGCAGCCAAGATCCCTGGACAGGGGACACTGAAGCTTTCTTT. Translated: CASSQDPWTGDTEAFF.

This CDR3 reads CASSVEGSGGTQYF. CDR3 DNA: TGTGCCAGCAGCGTAGAAGGTAGCGGGGGCACGCAGTATTTT. The rearrangement joins TRBV9 to TRBJ2-3, with TRBD2 matching over 9 bases. Trimming removed 0 bases from V and 9 bases from J; junction bases left unmatched: 5. Germline CDR1 is SGDLS and CDR2 is YYNGEE. The CDR3 runs to 14 residues.

The gene calls are TRBV4-3 and TRBJ1-2; no definite D call. Germline CDR1 is LGHNA and CDR2 is YSLEER. The CDR3 contains 12 residues. V was trimmed by 1 base and J by 2 bases, leaving 2 bases between them. The CDR3 is CASSQANYGYTF. CDR3 nucleotide sequence: TGCGCCAGCAGCCAAGCAAACTATGGCTACACCTTC.